Below are 20 T cell receptor beta chains sequenced from a single sample in a study of blood T cell repertoires in COVID-19. Sequencing was performed with immunoSEQ multiplex PCR; in TCRdb, only in-frame clones are kept and a portion is missing. The sample lists 140,000 or so clones; roughly 84% were seen once. Sequencing was done on a sample of peripheral blood. The receptors shown here come from a man aged 30 to 45 with COVID-19, enrolled during active disease.

This sequence joins TRBV3-1 (or the pseudogene TRBV3-2) and TRBJ2-3, with D possibly matching TRBD2 (5 bases). The ends were cut back, 0 bases at V and 2 bases at J, with 12 bases in the middle. The V gene's germline CDR1 is LGHDT and CDR2 YNNKEL (reference sequence). The CDR3 is 16 residues long. DNA of the CDR3: TGTGCCAGCAGCCAAGATCGCCGGAGGCCCACAGATACGCAGTATTTT. It yields the protein CASSQDRRRPTDTQYF.

The V call is TRBV11-2, the J call TRBJ2-7; a possible D gene is TRBD1 (5 bases). This CDR3 region has 13 residues. V lost 1 base and J lost 8, with 12 bases in between. Germline V CDR1 and CDR2: SGHAT, FQNNGV. For the CDR3, the DNA is TGTGCCAGCAGCTTAGGCGGATGGACACAGCAGTACTTC. It yields the protein CASSLGGWTQQYF.

This rearrangement joins TRBV11-1 to TRBJ1-1, with TRBD1 matching over 10 bases. The CDR3 contains 15 residues. Trimming took 5 bases from V and 1 from J; bases not matched to a gene: 4. CDR1 SGHAT and CDR2 FQDESV come from the germline V gene (reference sequence). The CDR3 reads CASSADRGRNTEAFF. CDR3 nucleotide sequence: TGTGCCAGCAGCGCCGACAGGGGGCGGAACACTGAAGCTTTCTTT.

Points on this clone: A junction boundary mismatches the germline segment, possibly from a read error. This chain links TRBV5-1 with TRBJ1-1, with TRBD1 matching 8 bases. The CDR3 spans 17 residues. Germline loops: CDR1 SGHRS, CDR2 YFSETQ. As DNA, the CDR3 is TGCGCCAGCCGCGACCGGGACAGGACCTGGATGAACGCTGAAGCTTTCTTT. Encoded protein: CASRDRDRTWMNAEAFF.

The CDR3 reads CASSYSKGGANEKLFF. The CDR3 DNA reads TGTGCCAGCAGTTACTCGAAGGGGGGGGCTAATGAAAAACTGTTTTTT. The chain recombines TRBV6-6 with TRBJ1-4, with a weak D call TRBD1 (6 bases). Trimming cost V 0 bases and J 3 bases, with 11 bases left between them. The CDR3 has 16 residues. Germline loops: CDR1 MNHNY, CDR2 SVGAGI (reference sequence).

V and J are TRBV28 and TRBJ1-5, with D possibly TRBD1 on 5 matching bases. This CDR3 region has 18 residues. Germline values: CDR1 MDHEN, CDR2 SYDVKM. Trimming shortened V by 6 bases and J by 6 bases, and 27 bases separated the two germline ends. CDR3 bases: TGTGCCAGCAGCATAACCGGGACTCTCAGAGGAAGCGGTCAGCCCCAGCATTTT. As protein: CASSITGTLRGSGQPQHF.

The chain combines TRBV19 with TRBJ2-5, with TRBD2 as a possible D gene (6 bases). This CDR3 has 15 amino acids. The V end was cut by 5 bases, the J end by 2 bases, with 15 bases between. Germline CDR1 LNHDA, CDR2 SQIVND (reference sequence). CDR3 region: CASSLGPGTQETQYF. The CDR3 nucleotides read TGTGCCAGTAGTCTAGGACCCGGGACTCAAGAGACCCAGTACTTC.

Turning to this clone: A junction end diverges from the germline sequence, so it may reflect a read error. CDR3 amino acids: CASRLSGNQPQHF. The CDR3 coding sequence is TGTGCCAGCAGGTTATCCGGCAATCAGCCCCAGCATTTT. This chain connects TRBV27 to TRBJ1-5; D unresolved. Germline V CDR1 and CDR2: MNHEY, SMNVEV (reference sequence). There are 13 residues in the CDR3.

V is TRBV5-8 and J is TRBJ2-1, with TRBD1 matching over 7 bases. Germline CDR1 and CDR2: SGHTS and YDEGEE. The junction had 4 bases not matched to a gene; V was cut back by 4 bases and J by 0 bases. The CDR3 runs to 15 residues. Written as DNA, the CDR3 is TGTGCCAGCAGCAAGGGACAGAGCTCCTACAATGAGCAGTTCTTC. Amino acids: CASSKGQSSYNEQFF.

The rearrangement links TRBV6-2 or TRBV6-3 to TRBJ2-3, with D tentatively TRBD2 (5 bases). In germline, CDR1 is MNHEY, CDR2 SVGEGT. The CDR3 loop spans 12 amino acids. The V gene lost 3 bases and the J gene lost 7 bases, with 8 bases spanning the gap. Here the CDR3 DNA reads TGTGCCAGCAGTTATGCCGGGAATACGCAGTATTTT. Its protein is CASSYAGNTQYF.

The chain employs TRBV6-5 and TRBJ2-6; 8 bases fit TRBD1. After removal of 6 bases from V and 5 bases from J, the junction contained 3 bases not matched to a gene. This CDR3 is built from 14 residues. The germline V gene encodes CDR1 MNHEY and CDR2 SVGAGI. The CDR3 here is CASRGDRRANVLTF. As DNA, the CDR3 is TGTGCCAGCAGGGGGGACAGGAGGGCCAACGTCCTGACTTTC.

The chain has TRBV2 and TRBJ2-7; 7 bases fit TRBD1. Unmatched junction bases numbered 6, after V lost 7 bases and J lost 0 bases. Germline CDR1 SNHLY, CDR2 FYNNEI. This CDR3 contains 14 residues. The CDR3 sequence is CASIPDRSSYEQYF. In DNA form, the CDR3 reads TGTGCCAGCATCCCGGACAGGTCCTCCTACGAGCAGTACTTC.

J is TRBJ1-6 and V is TRBV6-4; 9 bases match TRBD1. The CDR3 contains 16 residues. The ends lost 0 bases at V and 7 bases at J; junction bases unmatched: 4. The V gene's germline CDR1 is MRHNA and CDR2 SNTAGT. In nucleotides, the CDR3 is TGTGCCAGCAGTGACTCGCCGGGACAGGGCAATTCACCCCTCCACTTT. This codes for CASSDSPGQGNSPLHF.

This clone appeared a few times. The genes are TRBV27 and TRBJ1-3; TRBD1 agrees at 7 bases. This CDR3 comprises 15 residues. V dropped 4 bases and J dropped 4; count of bases not matched to a gene: 7. Per germline, CDR1 MNHEY and CDR2 SMNVEV (reference sequence). CDR3 residues: CASSSLGGSGNTIYF. As DNA, the CDR3 is TGTGCCAGCAGTTCCCTAGGGGGCTCAGGAAACACCATATATTTT.

This chain uses TRBV19 with TRBJ2-7; weak D call: TRBD2 (6 bases). The length of the CDR3 is 14 residues. Germline CDR1 is LNHDA and CDR2 is SQIVND (reference sequence). V lost 6 bases to trimming and J lost 1 base, with 13 bases between them. The CDR3 nucleotides are TGTGCCAGTAGAGGGACGGGACTTTCCTACGAGCAGTACTTC. Translating it yields CASRGTGLSYEQYF.

This rearrangement joins TRBV9 to TRBJ2-7; 7 positions match TRBD1. J was trimmed by 2 bases and V by 1 base; bases with no gene match: 3. Germline V CDR1 and CDR2: SGDLS, YYNGEE. The CDR3 totals 14 residues. The CDR3: CASSVSTGTYEQYF. CDR3 sequence (DNA): TGTGCCAGCAGCGTATCGACAGGGACCTACGAGCAGTACTTC.

This chain joins TRBV19 and TRBJ2-2, with 10 bases fitting TRBD1. CDR1 and CDR2 (germline): LNHDA, SQIVND (reference sequence). CDR3 length equals 14 residues. V lost 3 bases, J lost 6 bases, and 1 base stayed unmatched. The CDR3 sequence is CASSIGTGAGELFF. The CDR3 DNA is TGTGCCAGTAGTATCGGGACAGGGGCCGGGGAGCTGTTTTTT.

Here the CDR3 DNA reads TGTGCCAGCAGCTCCCCGGGAGGGGCGGGAGATACGCAGTATTTT. This gives the protein CASSSPGGAGDTQYF. The chain couples TRBV7-8 to TRBJ2-3; TRBD2 agrees at 8 bases. The CDR3 covers 15 residues. CDR1 SGHVS and CDR2 FQNEAQ come from the germline V gene. J lost 5 bases, V lost 4 bases, and 8 bases had no gene match. The full variable domain, rest sourced from reference TRBV7-8 and TRBJ2-3, is GAGVSQSPRYKVAKRGQDVALRCDPISGHVSLFWYQQALGQGPEFLTYFQNEAQLDKSGLPSDRFFAERPEGSVSTLKIQRTQQEDSAVYLCASSSPGGAGDTQYFGPGTRLTVL.

This chain links TRBV18 with TRBJ2-1; 16 nucleotides agree with TRBD2. The CDR3 totals 17 residues. With V trimmed by 4 bases and J by 2 bases, 2 bases remained unmatched. The V gene's germline CDR1 is KGHSH and CDR2 LQKENI. CDR3 nucleotides: TGTGCCAGCTCACGAGGGACTAGCGGGAGGGCCTACAATGAGCAGTTCTTC. Its protein product is CASSRGTSGRAYNEQFF.

This chain connects TRBV24-1 to TRBJ2-5; 7 bases fit TRBD1. J gave up 4 bases and V 3 bases, and 7 bases lay outside the gene matches. The CDR3 loop spans 15 amino acids. The germline V gene encodes CDR1 KGHDR and CDR2 SFDVKD. CDR3 region: CATSDRQGGGETQYF. CDR3 DNA: TGTGCCACCAGTGATAGACAGGGTGGGGGAGAGACCCAGTACTTC.